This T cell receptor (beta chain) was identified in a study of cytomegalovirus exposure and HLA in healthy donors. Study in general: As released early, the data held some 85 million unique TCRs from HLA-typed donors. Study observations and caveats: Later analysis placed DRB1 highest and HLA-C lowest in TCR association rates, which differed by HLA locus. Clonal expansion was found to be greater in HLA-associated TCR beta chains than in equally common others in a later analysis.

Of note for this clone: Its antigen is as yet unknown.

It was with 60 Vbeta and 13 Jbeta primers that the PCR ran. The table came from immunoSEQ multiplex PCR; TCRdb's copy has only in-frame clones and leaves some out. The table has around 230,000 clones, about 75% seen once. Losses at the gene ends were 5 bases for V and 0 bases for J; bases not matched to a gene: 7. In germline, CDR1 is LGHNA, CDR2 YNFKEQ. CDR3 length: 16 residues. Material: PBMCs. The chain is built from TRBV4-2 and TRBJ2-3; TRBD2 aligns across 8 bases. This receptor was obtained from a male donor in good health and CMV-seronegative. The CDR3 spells CASSVGTSGSTDTQYF. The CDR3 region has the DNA TGTGCCAGCAGCGTAGGAACTAGCGGCAGCACAGATACGCAGTATTTT.